The rows below give T cell receptor beta chains drawn from one sample of a study of patients and donors after allogeneic stem cell transplantation. TCRdb redid the calling of the RT-PCR reads with MiXCR, one entry per CDR3 protein. This table holds about a million distinct CDR3 sequences, roughly 18% found once. The sample was blood, either unsorted or a sorted T cell fraction (not recorded which). The receptor source for this set is a human donor who was either an allogeneic HSCT recipient or a stem cell or donor lymphocyte infusion donor (not recorded which). It is not recorded whose cells these are; they may come from a transplant donor. CDR3s include the opening cysteine and the closing phenylalanine or tryptophan. The D gene is left open where the match is weak. Not all rows give a size; the values are once, few, many and, for expanded clones, a class.

D: NA
V: TRBV20-1
J: TRBJ2-7
size: NA
CDR3: CSAIGQSFLYEQYF
DNA: TGCAGTGCTATAGGACAGTCCTTTCTCTACGAGCAGTACTTC

D: NA
V: TRBV20-1
J: TRBJ2-2
size: few
CDR3: CSVFTGTPNTGELFF
DNA: TGCAGTGTTTTCACCGGGACACCAAACACCGGGGAGCTGTTTTTT

D: NA
V: TRBV11-2
J: TRBJ2-3
size: NA
CDR3: CASSLVSGGAADTQYF
DNA: TGTGCCAGCAGCTTAGTAAGTGGGGGGGCCGCAGATACGCAGTATTTT

D: NA
V: TRBV20-1
J: TRBJ1-2
size: few
CDR3: CSARTPGVYHDTF
DNA: TGCAGTGCTAGAACCCCCGGAGTATATCATGACACCTTC

D: NA
V: TRBV5-6
J: TRBJ1-6
size: NA
CDR3: CASEGGAGSPLHF
DNA: TGTGCCAGCGAAGGGGGGGCAGGGTCACCCCTCCACTTT

D: TRBD2
V: TRBV25-1
J: TRBJ2-3
size: NA
CDR3: CASSELVAGGPGGTDTQYF
DNA: TGTGCCAGCAGTGAATTGGTAGCGGGAGGGCCGGGAGGCACAGATACGCAGTATTTT

D: TRBD1
V: TRBV12-3/TRBV12-4
J: TRBJ2-2
size: NA
CDR3: CASSPEKGTGSGGELFF
DNA: TGTGCCAGCAGTCCTGAAAAGGGGACAGGGTCGGGCGGGGAGCTGTTTTTT

D: NA
V: TRBV7-3
J: TRBJ2-3
size: NA
CDR3: CASSPPGQIKGTQYF
DNA: TGTGCCAGCAGCCCACCGGGACAAATAAAGGGTACGCAGTATTTT

D: NA
V: TRBV5-1
J: TRBJ1-2
size: few
CDR3: CASRPQSKGSGYTF
DNA: TGCGCCAGCAGACCTCAGAGCAAGGGGAGCGGCTACACCTTC

D: TRBD2
V: TRBV19
J: TRBJ2-5
size: NA
CDR3: CASSIREGEVSQYF
DNA: TGTGCCAGTAGTATACGGGAGGGGGAGGTGTCCCAGTACTTC

D: NA
V: TRBV15
J: TRBJ1-6
size: few
CDR3: CATSRPLELNSPLHF
DNA: TGTGCCACCAGCAGACCCTTGGAGTTAAATTCACCCCTCCACTTT

D: NA
V: TRBV5-1
J: TRBJ2-2
size: many
CDR3: CASSPQGSNTGELFF
DNA: TGTGCCAGCAGTCCACAGGGTTCGAACACCGGGGAGCTGTTTTTT

D: TRBD1
V: TRBV20-1
J: TRBJ1-1
size: NA
CDR3: CSARETGERGAFF
DNA: TGCAGTGCTAGGGAGACAGGGGAGAGGGGAGCTTTCTTT

D: TRBD1
V: TRBV20-1
J: TRBJ1-4
size: few
CDR3: CSARDLLHGQGVF
DNA: TGCAGTGCTAGAGATCTGCTTCACGGACAGGGGGTTTTT

D: NA
V: TRBV7-2
J: TRBJ2-7
size: NA
CDR3: CASSLATGGEQYF
DNA: TGTGCCAGCAGCTTAGCGACTGGTGGTGAGCAGTACTTC

D: NA
V: TRBV20-1
J: TRBJ2-1
size: NA
CDR3: CSSLGGGLYEQFF
DNA: TGCAGTTCCTTGGGGGGGGGGCTTTATGAGCAGTTCTTC

D: NA
V: TRBV20-1
J: TRBJ2-7
size: NA
CDR3: CSARSLFGEQYF
DNA: TGCAGTGCTAGGTCGCTCTTCGGCGAGCAGTACTTC

D: NA
V: TRBV6-1
J: TRBJ2-2
size: NA
CDR3: CASSEASFVGELFF
DNA: TGTGCCAGCAGTGAAGCCTCTTTCGTAGGGGAGCTGTTTTTT

D: NA
V: TRBV11-3
J: TRBJ1-3
size: NA
CDR3: CASSLEGLSGNTIYF
DNA: TGTGCCAGCAGCTTAGAAGGTCTCTCTGGAAACACCATATATTTT

D: NA
V: TRBV9
J: TRBJ2-3
size: NA
CDR3: CASSVLGGSTSTDTQYF
DNA: TGTGCCAGCAGCGTACTTGGCGGGTCGACTAGCACAGATACGCAGTATTTT

D: TRBD2
V: TRBV12-3/TRBV12-4
J: TRBJ2-1
size: many
CDR3: CASSPGTSGRALENEQFF
DNA: TGTGCCAGCAGTCCCGGGACTAGCGGGAGGGCCCTCGAGAATGAGCAGTTCTTC

D: TRBD2
V: TRBV5-1
J: TRBJ2-1
size: NA
CDR3: CASSMGTSGGAKREQFF
DNA: TGCGCCAGCAGCATGGGGACTAGCGGGGGGGCAAAACGAGAGCAGTTCTTC

D: NA
V: TRBV10-3
J: TRBJ2-3
size: few
CDR3: CAISESRGLTDTQYF
DNA: TGTGCCATCAGTGAGTCTCGGGGACTCACAGATACGCAGTATTTT

D: NA
V: TRBV30
J: TRBJ2-1
size: few
CDR3: CAWLLLSDYNEQFF
DNA: TGTGCCTGGCTTTTACTTAGCGACTACAATGAGCAGTTCTTC

D: NA
V: TRBV11-2
J: TRBJ1-2
size: NA
CDR3: CASSLDFGRMVGGYTF
DNA: TGTGCCAGCAGCTTAGATTTCGGACGGATGGTGGGTGGCTACACCTTC

D: TRBD1
V: TRBV5-1
J: TRBJ2-2
size: once
CDR3: CASKVAGGSGELFF
DNA: TGCGCCAGCAAAGTCGCAGGGGGCTCCGGGGAGCTGTTTTTT

D: NA
V: TRBV12-3/TRBV12-4
J: TRBJ1-5
size: few
CDR3: CASSLGNSPNQPQHF
DNA: TGTGCCAGCAGTTTGGGGAACAGCCCTAATCAGCCCCAGCATTTT

D: NA
V: TRBV12-3/TRBV12-4
J: TRBJ2-7
size: NA
CDR3: CASSLGHNDSYEQYF
DNA: TGTGCCAGCAGTTTAGGGCATAATGACTCCTACGAGCAGTACTTC

D: NA
V: TRBV9
J: TRBJ1-3
size: few
CDR3: CASSVKWTGNTIYF
DNA: TGTGCCAGCAGCGTAAAGTGGACTGGAAACACCATATATTTT

D: NA
V: TRBV4-2
J: TRBJ2-5
size: few
CDR3: CASSPINSDLQETQYF
DNA: TGTGCCAGCAGCCCCATAAACAGTGACCTCCAAGAGACCCAGTACTTC

D: NA
V: TRBV29-1
J: TRBJ1-1
size: few
CDR3: CSVTSAGLATEAFF
DNA: TGCAGCGTAACCTCGGCAGGGTTGGCCACTGAAGCTTTCTTT

D: TRBD2
V: TRBV29-1
J: TRBJ2-5
size: few
CDR3: CSVEIRSGRAPGTQYF
DNA: TGCAGCGTGGAGATAAGAAGCGGGAGGGCTCCGGGGACCCAGTACTTC

D: TRBD1
V: TRBV14
J: TRBJ1-1
size: NA
CDR3: CASTPRGQGDTEAFF
DNA: TGTGCCAGCACCCCCCGGGGACAGGGGGACACTGAAGCTTTCTTT

D: NA
V: TRBV5-1
J: TRBJ2-3
size: few
CDR3: CASSTNPGGASTDTQYF
DNA: TGCGCCAGCAGCACCAACCCGGGCGGGGCGAGCACAGATACGCAGTATTTT

D: TRBD2
V: TRBV4-2
J: TRBJ2-3
size: NA
CDR3: CASSQNSGSNTDTQYF
DNA: TGTGCCAGCAGCCAAAATAGCGGGAGCAACACAGATACGCAGTATTTT

D: TRBD1
V: TRBV5-4
J: TRBJ1-5
size: NA
CDR3: CASRDRETNSNQPQHF
DNA: TGTGCCAGCAGGGACAGGGAAACAAATAGCAATCAGCCCCAGCATTTT

D: NA
V: TRBV2
J: TRBJ2-7
size: NA
CDR3: CATGTGEQYF
DNA: TGTGCTACCGGGACTGGTGAGCAGTACTTC

D: TRBD1
V: TRBV2
J: TRBJ2-7
size: NA
CDR3: CASTQGDFSYEQYF
DNA: TGTGCCTCAACACAGGGGGATTTCTCCTACGAGCAGTACTTC

D: NA
V: TRBV20-1
J: TRBJ1-5
size: few
CDR3: CSARWGMGNQPQHF
DNA: TGCAGTGCTAGGTGGGGTATGGGCAATCAGCCCCAGCATTTT

D: TRBD2
V: TRBV12-5
J: TRBJ2-5
size: NA
CDR3: CASGKGLAGGFGETQYF
DNA: TGTGCTAGTGGCAAGGGACTAGCGGGGGGTTTTGGAGAGACCCAGTACTTC

D: TRBD1
V: TRBV7-9
J: TRBJ1-4
size: few
CDR3: CASSLPGQGYEKLFF
DNA: TGTGCCAGCAGCTTACCGGGACAGGGTTATGAAAAACTGTTTTTT

D: NA
V: TRBV20-1
J: TRBJ1-6
size: once
CDR3: CSATSGVNTGSDSPLHF
DNA: TGCAGTGCTACCAGCGGGGTTAATACAGGGTCTGATTCACCCCTCCACTTT

D: TRBD1
V: TRBV3-1
J: TRBJ2-1
size: few
CDR3: CASSQVGTGDNEQFF
DNA: TGTGCCAGCAGCCAAGTTGGGACAGGGGACAATGAGCAGTTCTTC

D: TRBD1
V: TRBV29-1
J: TRBJ1-3
size: few
CDR3: CSVEDGRGRGRGNTIYF
DNA: TGCAGCGTTGAAGATGGAAGGGGCAGGGGGCGCGGAAACACCATATATTTT

D: NA
V: TRBV6-1
J: TRBJ2-5
size: NA
CDR3: CASTLTLLHQETQYF
DNA: TGTGCCAGCACCCTCACCCTGCTGCACCAAGAGACCCAGTACTTC

D: NA
V: TRBV20-1
J: TRBJ1-6
size: few
CDR3: CSAPTPGQYNSPLHF
DNA: TGCAGTGCCCCAACCCCGGGGCAGTATAATTCACCCCTCCACTTT

D: NA
V: TRBV21-1
J: TRBJ2-7
size: NA
CDR3: CASRGGGHYYEQYF
DNA: TGTGCCAGCAGGGGGGGGGGACACTACTACGAGCAGTACTTC

D: TRBD1
V: TRBV18
J: TRBJ2-7
size: few
CDR3: CASRRQGTSYEQYF
DNA: TGTGCCAGCCGCCGACAGGGTACGTCCTACGAGCAGTACTTC

D: NA
V: TRBV7-7
J: TRBJ2-2
size: NA
CDR3: CASSFEGPNTGELFF
DNA: TGTGCCAGCAGCTTTGAGGGACCAAACACCGGGGAGCTGTTTTTT

D: TRBD1
V: TRBV5-1
J: TRBJ1-2
size: NA
CDR3: CASSLAGTEGYTF
DNA: TGCGCCAGCAGCTTAGCCGGGACAGAAGGCTACACCTTC

D: TRBD1
V: TRBV29-1
J: TRBJ1-2
size: few
CDR3: CSVRQGTYGYTF
DNA: TGCAGCGTCCGACAGGGAACCTATGGCTACACCTTC

D: NA
V: TRBV7-2
J: TRBJ2-3
size: few
CDR3: CASSSSNTQYF
DNA: TGTGCCAGCAGCTCTAGCAATACGCAGTATTTT